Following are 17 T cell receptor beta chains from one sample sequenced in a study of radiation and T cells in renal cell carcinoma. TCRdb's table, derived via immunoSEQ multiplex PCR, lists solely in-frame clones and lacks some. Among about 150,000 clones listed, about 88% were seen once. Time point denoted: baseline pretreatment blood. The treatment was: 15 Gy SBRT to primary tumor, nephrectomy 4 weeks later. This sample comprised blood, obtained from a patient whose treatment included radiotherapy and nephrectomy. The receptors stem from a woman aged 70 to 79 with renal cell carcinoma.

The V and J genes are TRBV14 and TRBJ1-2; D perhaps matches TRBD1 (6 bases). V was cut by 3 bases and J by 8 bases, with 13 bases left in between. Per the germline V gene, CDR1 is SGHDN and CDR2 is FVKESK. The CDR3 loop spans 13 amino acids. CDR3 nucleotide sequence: TGTGCCAGCAGCCAGGCGTGGGGGCGAGGCTACACCTTC. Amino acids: CASSQAWGRGYTF.

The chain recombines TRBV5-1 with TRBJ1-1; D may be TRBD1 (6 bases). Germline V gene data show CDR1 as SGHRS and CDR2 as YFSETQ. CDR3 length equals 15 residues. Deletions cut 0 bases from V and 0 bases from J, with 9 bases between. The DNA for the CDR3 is TGCGCCAGCAGCTTGGACAGGGATCTGAACACTGAAGCTTTCTTT. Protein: CASSLDRDLNTEAFF.

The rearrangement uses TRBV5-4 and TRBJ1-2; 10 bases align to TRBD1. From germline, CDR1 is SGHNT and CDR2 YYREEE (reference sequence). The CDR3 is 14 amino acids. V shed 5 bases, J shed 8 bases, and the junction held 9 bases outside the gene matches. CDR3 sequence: CASSFPGQGVGYTF. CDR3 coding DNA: TGTGCCAGCAGTTTCCCCGGACAGGGGGTCGGCTACACCTTC.

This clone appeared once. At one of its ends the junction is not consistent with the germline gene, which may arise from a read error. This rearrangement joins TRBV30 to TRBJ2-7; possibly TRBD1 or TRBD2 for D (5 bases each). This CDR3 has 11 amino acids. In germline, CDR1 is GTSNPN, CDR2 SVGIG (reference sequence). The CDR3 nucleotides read TGTGCCTGGAGTTGGGGGACCGGTTGCCTATTC. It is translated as CAWSWGTGCLF.

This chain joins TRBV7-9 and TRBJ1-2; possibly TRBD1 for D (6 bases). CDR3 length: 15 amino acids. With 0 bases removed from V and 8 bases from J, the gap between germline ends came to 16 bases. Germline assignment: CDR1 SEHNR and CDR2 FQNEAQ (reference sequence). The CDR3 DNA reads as TGTGCCAGCAGCTTAGCGGGGCAGGGGACCAGGGGCTACACCTTC. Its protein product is CASSLAGQGTRGYTF.

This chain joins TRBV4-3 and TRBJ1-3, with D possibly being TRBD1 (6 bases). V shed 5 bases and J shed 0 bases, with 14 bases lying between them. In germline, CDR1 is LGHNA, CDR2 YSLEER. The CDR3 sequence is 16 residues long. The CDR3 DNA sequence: TGCGCCAGCAGCTATGAGACAGGCCTCTCTGGAAACACCATATATTTT. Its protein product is CASSYETGLSGNTIYF.

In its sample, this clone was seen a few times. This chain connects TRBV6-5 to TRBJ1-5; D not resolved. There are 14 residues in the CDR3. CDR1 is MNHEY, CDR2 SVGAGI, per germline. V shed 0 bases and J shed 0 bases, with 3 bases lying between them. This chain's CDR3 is CASSYSGSNQPQHF. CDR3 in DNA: TGTGCCAGCAGTTACTCAGGTAGCAATCAGCCCCAGCATTTT.

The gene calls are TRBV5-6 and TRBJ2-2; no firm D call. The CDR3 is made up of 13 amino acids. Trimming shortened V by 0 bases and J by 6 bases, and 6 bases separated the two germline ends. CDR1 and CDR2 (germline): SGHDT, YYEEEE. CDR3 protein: CASSLGSAGELFF. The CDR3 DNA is TGTGCCAGCAGCTTGGGTTCCGCCGGGGAGCTGTTTTTT.

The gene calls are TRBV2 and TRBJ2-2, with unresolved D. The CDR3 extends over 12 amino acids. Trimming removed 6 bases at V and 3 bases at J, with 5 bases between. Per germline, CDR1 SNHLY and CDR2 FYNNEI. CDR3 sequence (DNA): TGTGCCAGCAGAACAGACACCGGGGAGCTGTTTTTT. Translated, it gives CASRTDTGELFF.

In nucleotides, the CDR3 is TGTGCCAGCAGCTTAGGGCACCATAGCAATCAGCCCCAGCATTTT. Amino acids: CASSLGHHSNQPQHF. This rearrangement joins TRBV7-2 to TRBJ1-5; D remains unclear. This CDR3 has 15 amino acids. The V and J ends lost 1 base and 0 bases respectively, with 7 bases between them. The germline gives CDR1 SGHTA, CDR2 FQGNSA.

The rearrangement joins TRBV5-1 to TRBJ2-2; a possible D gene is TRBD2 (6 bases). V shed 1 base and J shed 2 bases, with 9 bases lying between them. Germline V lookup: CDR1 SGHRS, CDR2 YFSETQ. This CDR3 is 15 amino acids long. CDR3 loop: CASSLSGSNTGELFF. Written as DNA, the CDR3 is TGCGCCAGCAGCTTGAGCGGGTCCAACACCGGGGAGCTGTTTTTT.

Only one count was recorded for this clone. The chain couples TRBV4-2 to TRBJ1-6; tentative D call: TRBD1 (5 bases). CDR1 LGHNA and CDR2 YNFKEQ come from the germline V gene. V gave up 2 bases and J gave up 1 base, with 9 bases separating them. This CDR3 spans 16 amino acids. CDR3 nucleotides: TGTGCCAGCAGCCAACTCGGGGGGTCCTATAATTCACCCCTCCACTTT. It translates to CASSQLGGSYNSPLHF.

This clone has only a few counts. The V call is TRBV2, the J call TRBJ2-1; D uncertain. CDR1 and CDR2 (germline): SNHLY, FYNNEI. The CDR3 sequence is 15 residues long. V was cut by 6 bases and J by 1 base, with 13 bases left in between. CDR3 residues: CASRAQDGSYNEQFF. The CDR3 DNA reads TGTGCCAGCAGGGCTCAAGATGGATCCTACAATGAGCAGTTCTTC.

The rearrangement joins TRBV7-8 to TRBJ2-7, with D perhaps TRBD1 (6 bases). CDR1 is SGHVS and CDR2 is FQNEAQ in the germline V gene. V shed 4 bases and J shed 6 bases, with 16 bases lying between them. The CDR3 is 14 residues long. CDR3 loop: CASSSGAGAAEQYF. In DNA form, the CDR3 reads TGTGCCAGCAGCTCAGGGGCAGGGGCGGCCGAGCAGTACTTC. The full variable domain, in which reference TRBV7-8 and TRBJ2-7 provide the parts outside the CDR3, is GAGVSQSPRYKVAKRGQDVALRCDPISGHVSLFWYQQALGQGPEFLTYFQNEAQLDKSGLPSDRFFAERPEGSVSTLKIQRTQQEDSAVYLCASSSGAGAAEQYFGPGTRLTVT.

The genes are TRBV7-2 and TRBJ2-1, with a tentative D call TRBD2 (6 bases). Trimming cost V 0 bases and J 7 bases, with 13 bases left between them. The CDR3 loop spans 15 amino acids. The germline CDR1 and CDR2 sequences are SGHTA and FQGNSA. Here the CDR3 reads CASSLAGGKFNEQFF. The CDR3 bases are TGTGCCAGCAGCTTAGCGGGGGGAAAATTTAATGAGCAGTTCTTC.

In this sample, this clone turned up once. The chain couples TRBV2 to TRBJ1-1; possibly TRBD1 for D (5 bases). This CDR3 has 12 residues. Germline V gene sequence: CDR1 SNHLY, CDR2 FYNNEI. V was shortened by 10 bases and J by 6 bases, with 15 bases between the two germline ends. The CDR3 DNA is TGTGCCAACCAGGGAGTGGGTGCTGAAGCTTTCTTT. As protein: CANQGVGAEAFF. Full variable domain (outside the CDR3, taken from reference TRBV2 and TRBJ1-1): EPEVTQTPSHQVTQMGQEVILRCVPISNHLYFYWYRQILGQKVEFLVSFYNNEISEKSEIFDDQFSVERPDGSNFTLKIRSTKLEDSAMYFCANQGVGAEAFFGQGTRLTVV.

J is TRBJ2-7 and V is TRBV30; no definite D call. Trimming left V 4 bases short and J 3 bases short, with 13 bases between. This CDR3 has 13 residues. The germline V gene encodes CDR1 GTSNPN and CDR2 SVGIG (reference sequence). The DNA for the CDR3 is TGTGCCTGGACTCAGGCCTACCTCTACGAGCAGTACTTC. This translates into CAWTQAYLYEQYF.